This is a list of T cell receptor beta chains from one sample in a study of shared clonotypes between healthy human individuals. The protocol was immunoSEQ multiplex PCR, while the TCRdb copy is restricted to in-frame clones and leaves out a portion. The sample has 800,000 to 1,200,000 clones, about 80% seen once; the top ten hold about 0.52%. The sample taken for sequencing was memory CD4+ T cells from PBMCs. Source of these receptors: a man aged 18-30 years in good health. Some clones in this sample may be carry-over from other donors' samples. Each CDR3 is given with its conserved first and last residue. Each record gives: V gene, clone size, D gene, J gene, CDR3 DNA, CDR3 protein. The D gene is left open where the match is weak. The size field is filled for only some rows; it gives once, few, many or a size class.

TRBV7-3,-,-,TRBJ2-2,TGTGCCAGCAGCTTTGGCGGCGCGGGCACCGGGGAGCTGTTTTTT,CASSFGGAGTGELFF
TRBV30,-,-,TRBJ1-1,TGTGCCTGGAGGCGGGGGGCGAACACTGAAGCTTTCTTT,CAWRRGANTEAFF
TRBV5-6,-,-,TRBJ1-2,TGTGCCAGCAGCACCCTCCGAGGGGAATATGGCTACACCTTC,CASSTLRGEYGYTF
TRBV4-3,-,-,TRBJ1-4,TGCGCCAGCAGCCCCCGTTGGGGTCCGGATGAAAAACTGTTTTTT,CASSPRWGPDEKLFF
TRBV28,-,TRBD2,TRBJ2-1,TGTGCCAGCAGTTTGTTCGGGGGGAATGAGCAGTTCTTC,CASSLFGGNEQFF
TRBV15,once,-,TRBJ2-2,TGTGCCACCAGCAGAGACGAGCGGGTTCGTCGAACCGGGGAGCTGTTTTTT,CATSRDERVRRTGELFF
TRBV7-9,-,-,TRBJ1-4,TGTGCCAGCAGCGGTTGGGTGGCAACTAATGAAAAACTGTTTTTT,CASSGWVATNEKLFF
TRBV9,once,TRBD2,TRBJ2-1,TGTGCCAGCAGCGTATCCCTAGCGGATTCCAATGAGCAGTTCTTC,CASSVSLADSNEQFF
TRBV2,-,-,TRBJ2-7,TGTGCCAGCACCCAAGGGGCAGGGGGGCATTACGAGCAGTACTTC,CASTQGAGGHYEQYF
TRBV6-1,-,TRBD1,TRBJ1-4,TGTGCCAGCAGTAACTGGGACAGGTCTGAAAAACTGTTTTTT,CASSNWDRSEKLFF
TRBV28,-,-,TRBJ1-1,TGTGCCAGCAGTCCCTTATACGTACCCGAAGCTTTCTTT,CASSPLYVPEAFF
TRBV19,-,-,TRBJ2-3,TGTGCCAGTAGTCGGCTAGTTATGGGTACGCAGTATTTT,CASSRLVMGTQYF
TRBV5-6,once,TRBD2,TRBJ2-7,TGTGCCAGCAGCCCCGGGGGGGCGGGACCTTACGAGCAGTACTTC,CASSPGGAGPYEQYF
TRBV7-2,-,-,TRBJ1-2,TGTGCCAGCAGCTTAACCGGGACACAGGTGCCTGGCTACACCTTC,CASSLTGTQVPGYTF
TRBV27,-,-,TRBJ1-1,TGTGCCAGCAGTTTTAGGGGGGGGCCTTGGGGCACTGAAGCTTTCTTT,CASSFRGGPWGTEAFF
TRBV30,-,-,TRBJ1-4,TGTGCCTGGAGTGTACGTCAGAATAATGAAAAACTGTTTTTT,CAWSVRQNNEKLFF
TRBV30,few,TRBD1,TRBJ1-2,TGTGCCTGGAGGGGGGGGACAGTAGCTAACTATGGCTACACCTTC,CAWRGGTVANYGYTF
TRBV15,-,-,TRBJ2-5,TGTGCCACCAGCAGGGGTCAACAAGAGACCCAGTACTTC,CATSRGQQETQYF
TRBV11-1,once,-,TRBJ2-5,TGTGCCAGCAGCTTCGGACGGGACGAGACCCAGTACTTC,CASSFGRDETQYF
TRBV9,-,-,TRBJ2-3,TGTGCCAGCAGCGTAGAAGACCGGGGCACAGATACGCAGTATTTT,CASSVEDRGTDTQYF
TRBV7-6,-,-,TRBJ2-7,TGTGCCAGCAGCTTAGCGGATGGGAGCTCCTACGAGCAGTACTTC,CASSLADGSSYEQYF
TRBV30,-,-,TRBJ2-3,TGTGCCTTAAGCGGATCTAGGACAGATACGCAGTATTTT,CALSGSRTDTQYF
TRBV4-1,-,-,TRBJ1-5,TGCGCCAGCAGCCATGGAACCCCAGGGGTAAGCAATCAGCCCCAGCATTTT,CASSHGTPGVSNQPQHF
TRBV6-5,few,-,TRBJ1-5,TGTGCCAGCAGCGTGATTGGGCCCCAGCATTTT,CASSVIGPQHF
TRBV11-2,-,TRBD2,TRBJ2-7,TGTGCCAGCAGCTTCGAGACGGGGGGTTCCTACGAGCAGTACTTC,CASSFETGGSYEQYF
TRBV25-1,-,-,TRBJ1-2,TGTGCCAGCAGTGAAGCGTCGACAGCGACCTATGGCTACACCTTC,CASSEASTATYGYTF
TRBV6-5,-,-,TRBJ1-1,TGTGCCAGCAGGAACAGGGACACTGAAGCTTTCTTT,CASRNRDTEAFF
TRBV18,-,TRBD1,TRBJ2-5,TGTGCCAGCTCACCAGACCAAGGGACAGAAGAGACCCAGTACTTC,CASSPDQGTEETQYF
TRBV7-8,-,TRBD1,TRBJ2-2,TGTGCCAGCAGCGGCACAGGGGGCTGGACCGGGGAGCTGTTTTTT,CASSGTGGWTGELFF
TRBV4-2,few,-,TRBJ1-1,TGTGCCAGCAGCCAAGTTGGGGCGAACACTGAAGCTTTCTTT,CASSQVGANTEAFF
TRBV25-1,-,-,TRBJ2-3,TGTGCCAGCAGTGTCGGCAGGCAGTACACAGATACGCAGTATTTT,CASSVGRQYTDTQYF
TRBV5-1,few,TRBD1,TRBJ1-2,TGCGCCAGCAGCGAAGGGGGCGCAACGGCTGGCTACACCTTC,CASSEGGATAGYTF
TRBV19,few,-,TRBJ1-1,TGTGCCAGTAGTTTTTCGGGAGGCACTGAAGCTTTCTTT,CASSFSGGTEAFF
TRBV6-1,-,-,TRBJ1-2,TGTGCCAGCAGTGAAGCCCCTCGGGAGCCCTATGGCTACACCTTC,CASSEAPREPYGYTF
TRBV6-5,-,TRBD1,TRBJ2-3,TGTGCCAGCAGCCCAAAGGGGGCAGGTGCAGATACGCAGTATTTT,CASSPKGAGADTQYF
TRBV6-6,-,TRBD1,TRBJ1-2,TGTGCCAGCAGTTACGAGGGGACAGGGGCCTATGGCTACACCTTC,CASSYEGTGAYGYTF
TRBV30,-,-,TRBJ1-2,TGTGCCTGGAGTACAACTTTGGGTTCCAGTGGCTACACCTTC,CAWSTTLGSSGYTF
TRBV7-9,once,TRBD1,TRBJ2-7,TGTGCCAGCGGGGTGGGACAGAACAGCTACGAGCAGTACTTC,CASGVGQNSYEQYF
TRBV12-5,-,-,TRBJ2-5,TGTGCTAGTGGTTTGGGGGGGGACAGCCCTCACCAAGAGACCCAGTACTTC,CASGLGGDSPHQETQYF
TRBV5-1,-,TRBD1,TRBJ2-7,TGCGCCAGCAGCTTGGAACAGGGGGTCGAGCAGTACTTC,CASSLEQGVEQYF
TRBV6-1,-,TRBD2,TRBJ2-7,TGTGCCAGCAGTGACCTTAGCGGGATCGACGAGCAGTACTTC,CASSDLSGIDEQYF
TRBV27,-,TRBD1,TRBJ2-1,TGTGCCAGCACTGGACGGGACAGGGGATTGAATGAGCAGTTCTTC,CASTGRDRGLNEQFF
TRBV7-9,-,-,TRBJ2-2,TGTGCCAGCAGCTTACCCAACACCGGGGAGCTGTTTTTT,CASSLPNTGELFF
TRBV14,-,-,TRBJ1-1,TGTGCCAGCAGCCAAGATCCGGGGAGGTGGACTGAAGCTTTCTTT,CASSQDPGRWTEAFF
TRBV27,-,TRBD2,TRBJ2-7,TGTGCCAGCAGTTTATCGTGGTACGGAGCGGGGGGCTCCTACGAGCAGTACTTC,CASSLSWYGAGGSYEQYF
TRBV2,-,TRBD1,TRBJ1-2,TGTGCCAGCGGGACGACAGGGACGAGCTACACCTTC,CASGTTGTSYTF
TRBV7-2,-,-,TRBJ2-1,TGTGCCAGCAGGTGGGGGGCGGGCCCGCCCTACAATGAGCAGTTCTTC,CASRWGAGPPYNEQFF
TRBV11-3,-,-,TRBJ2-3,TGTGCCAGCAGCTTAGGGGAAAATACGCAGTATTTT,CASSLGENTQYF
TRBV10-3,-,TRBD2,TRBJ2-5,TGTGCCATCAGTGAGTCGGCGGGAGTTGAGACCCAGTACTTC,CAISESAGVETQYF
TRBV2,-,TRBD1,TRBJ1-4,TGTGCCAGCAAGGGACAGGTCCTAGGGAAACTGTTTTTT,CASKGQVLGKLFF
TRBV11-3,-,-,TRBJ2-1,TGTGCCAGCAGCCAAGGGGGGTACAATGAGCAGTTCTTC,CASSQGGYNEQFF
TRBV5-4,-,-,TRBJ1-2,TGTGCCAGCAGCTTGGAGGGGCTAGGAGGTGGCTACACCTTC,CASSLEGLGGGYTF
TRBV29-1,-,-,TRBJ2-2,TGCAGCGTTGAACATCAGGTGAACACCGGGGAGCTGTTTTTT,CSVEHQVNTGELFF
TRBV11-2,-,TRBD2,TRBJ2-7,TGTGCCAGCAGCTTACCGCAGACTAGCGGGACTTACGAGCAGTACTTC,CASSLPQTSGTYEQYF
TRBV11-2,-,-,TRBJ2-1,TGTGCCAGCAGCTCCCGGGGTTACAATGAGCAGTTCTTC,CASSSRGYNEQFF
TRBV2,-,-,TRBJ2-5,TGTGCCAGCAGGTTGGAGGGGCTAAATCGAGAGACCCAGTACTTC,CASRLEGLNRETQYF
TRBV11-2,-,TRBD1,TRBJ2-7,TGTGCCAGCAGTGGGATCTACAGGGGGACCTACGAGCAGTACTTC,CASSGIYRGTYEQYF
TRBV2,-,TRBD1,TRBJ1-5,TGTGCCAGCAGTAGACAGGGGAAGAATCAGCCCCAGCATTTT,CASSRQGKNQPQHF
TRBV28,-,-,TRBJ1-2,TGTGCCAGCAGTTTAGTTCCAGACTATGGCTACACCTTC,CASSLVPDYGYTF
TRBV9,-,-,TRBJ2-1,TGTGCCAGCAGCGTAGTGGAGAATGAGCAGTTCTTC,CASSVVENEQFF